This entry features one TCR beta chain sequence. The specificity of this receptor is unknown. Within one base of it there is no much larger clone, and no base qualities were kept. This record belongs to a study of T cell changes during pregnancy in multiple sclerosis (dated by TCRdb to between 2018 and 2020). Notes on the research overall: The study examined how the T cell repertoire changed over the course of pregnancy in women with multiple sclerosis.

Library construction relied on the immunoSEQ multiplex PCR assay. Entries here come from immuneACCESS through TCRdb and include only in-frame sequences with V and J called. Some clones fail to appear in such tables; in the studies checked, an unresolved V gene covers under half of the shortfall, and the cause of the remainder is unknown. This sample gives roughly 90,000 clones in total; approximately 94% of them show up just once. The top ten constitute less than 2.5% of the sample. Ends trimmed: V by 7 bases, J by 0 bases; bases unmatched to a gene: 7. The CDR1 and CDR2 encoded by the germline V gene are MDHEN and SYDVKM. The CDR3 contains 15 residues, cysteine and phenylalanine counted. The entry retains the CDR3 DNA only, 45 bases that are in frame from base 1.

Sequences were derived from peripheral blood, sampled in the third trimester of pregnancy. The V and J segments used are TRBV28 and TRBJ2-7; TRBD1 aligns with 9 central bases. The sequence came from a female donor with multiple sclerosis, enrolled in a pregnancy study. The CDR3 amino acid sequence is: CASTRTGGTSYEQYF. The nucleotide sequence is TGTGCCAGCACCCGTACAGGGGGCACCTCCTACGAGCAGTACTTC.